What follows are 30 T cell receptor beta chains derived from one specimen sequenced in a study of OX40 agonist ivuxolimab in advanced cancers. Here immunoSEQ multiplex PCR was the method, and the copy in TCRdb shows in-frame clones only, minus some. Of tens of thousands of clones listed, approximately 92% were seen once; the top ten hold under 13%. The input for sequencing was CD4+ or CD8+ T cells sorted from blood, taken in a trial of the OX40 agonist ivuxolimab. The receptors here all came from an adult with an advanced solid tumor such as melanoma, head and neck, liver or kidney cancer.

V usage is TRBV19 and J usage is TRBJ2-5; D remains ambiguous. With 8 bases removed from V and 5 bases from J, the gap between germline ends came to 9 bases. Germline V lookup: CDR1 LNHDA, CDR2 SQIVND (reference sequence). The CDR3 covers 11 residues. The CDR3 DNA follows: TGTGCCAGTGGTCGATGGGAGACCCAGTACTTC. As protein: CASGRWETQYF. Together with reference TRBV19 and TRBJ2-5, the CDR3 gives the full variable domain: DGGITQSPKYLFRKEGQNVTLSCEQNLNHDAMYWYRQDPGQGLRLIYYSQIVNDFQKGDIAEGYSVSREKKESFPLTVTSAQKNPTAFYLCASGRWETQYFGPGTRLLVL.

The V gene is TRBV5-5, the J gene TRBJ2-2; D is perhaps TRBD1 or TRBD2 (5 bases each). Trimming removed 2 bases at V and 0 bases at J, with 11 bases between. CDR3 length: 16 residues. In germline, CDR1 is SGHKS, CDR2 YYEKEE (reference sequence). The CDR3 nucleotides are TGTGCCAGCAGCTTATGGGGGTCCCCGAACACCGGGGAGCTGTTTTTT. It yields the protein CASSLWGSPNTGELFF.

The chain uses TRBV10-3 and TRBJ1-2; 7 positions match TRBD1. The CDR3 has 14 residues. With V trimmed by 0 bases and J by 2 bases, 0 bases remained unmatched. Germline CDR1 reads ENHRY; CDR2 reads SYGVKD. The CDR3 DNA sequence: TGTGCCATCAGTGAGTCGACAGGGAACTATGGCTACACCTTC. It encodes CAISESTGNYGYTF.

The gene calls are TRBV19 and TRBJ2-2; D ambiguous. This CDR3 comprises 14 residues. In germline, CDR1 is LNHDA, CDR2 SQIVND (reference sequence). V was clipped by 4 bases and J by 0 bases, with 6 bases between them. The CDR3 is CASSSRTNTGELFF. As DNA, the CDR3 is TGTGCCAGTAGTAGCAGGACGAACACCGGGGAGCTGTTTTTT.

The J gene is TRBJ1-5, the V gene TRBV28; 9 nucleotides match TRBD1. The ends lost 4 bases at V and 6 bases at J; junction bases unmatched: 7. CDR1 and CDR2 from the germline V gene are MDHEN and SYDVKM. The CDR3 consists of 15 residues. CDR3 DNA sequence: TGTGCCAGCAGTTCCGGGACAGGGTTAGGTCAGCCCCAGCATTTT. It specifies CASSSGTGLGQPQHF.

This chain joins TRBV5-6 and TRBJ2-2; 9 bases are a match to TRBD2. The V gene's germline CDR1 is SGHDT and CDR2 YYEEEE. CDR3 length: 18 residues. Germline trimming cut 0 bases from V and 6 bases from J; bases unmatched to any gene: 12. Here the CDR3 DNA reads TGTGCCAGCAGCTTGGTGATGGCGGGACTAGCTCTGCCCGGGGAGCTGTTTTTT. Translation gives CASSLVMAGLALPGELFF.

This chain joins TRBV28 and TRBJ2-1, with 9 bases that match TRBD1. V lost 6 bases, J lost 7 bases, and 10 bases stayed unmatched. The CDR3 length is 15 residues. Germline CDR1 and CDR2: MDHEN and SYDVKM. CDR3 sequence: CASSPDRGFFNEQFF. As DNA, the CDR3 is TGTGCCAGCAGCCCCGACAGGGGGTTTTTTAATGAGCAGTTCTTC.

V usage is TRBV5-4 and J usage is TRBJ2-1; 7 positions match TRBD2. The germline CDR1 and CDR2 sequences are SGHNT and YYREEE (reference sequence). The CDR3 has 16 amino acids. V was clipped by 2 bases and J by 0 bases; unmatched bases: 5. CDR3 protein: CASSLGRGSSYNEQFF. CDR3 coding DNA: TGTGCCAGCAGCTTAGGGCGGGGGAGCTCCTACAATGAGCAGTTCTTC.

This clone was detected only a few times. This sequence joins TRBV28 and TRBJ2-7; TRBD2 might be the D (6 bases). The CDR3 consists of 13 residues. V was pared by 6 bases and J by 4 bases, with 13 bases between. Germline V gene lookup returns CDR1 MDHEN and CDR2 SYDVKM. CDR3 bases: TGTGCCAGCAGCGGGACTCCGTTGTACGAGCAGTACTTC. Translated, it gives CASSGTPLYEQYF.

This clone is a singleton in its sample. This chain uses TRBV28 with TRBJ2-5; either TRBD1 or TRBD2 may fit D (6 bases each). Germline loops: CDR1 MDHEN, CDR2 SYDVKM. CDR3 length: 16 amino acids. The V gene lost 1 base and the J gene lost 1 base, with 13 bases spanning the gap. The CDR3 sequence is CASSLSARGLQETQYF. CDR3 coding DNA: TGTGCCAGCAGTTTATCCGCCAGGGGACTCCAAGAGACCCAGTACTTC.

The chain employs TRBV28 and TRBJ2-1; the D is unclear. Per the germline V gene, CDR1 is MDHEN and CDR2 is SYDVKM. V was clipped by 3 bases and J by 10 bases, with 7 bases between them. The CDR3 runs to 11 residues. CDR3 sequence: CASSLWREQFF. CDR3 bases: TGTGCCAGCAGTTTGTGGCGGGAGCAGTTCTTC. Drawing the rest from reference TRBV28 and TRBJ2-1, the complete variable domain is DVKVTQSSRYLVKRTGEKVFLECVQDMDHENMFWYRQDPGLGLRLIYFSYDVKMKEKGDIPEGYSVSREKKERFSLILESASTNQTSMYLCASSLWREQFFGPGTRLTVL.

The CDR3 region has the DNA TGTGCCAGCAGTTTATCCGTCTTGGGGAACTATGGCTACACCTTC. It encodes CASSLSVLGNYGYTF. The rearrangement joins TRBV27 to TRBJ1-2; D remains unclear. V lost 0 bases, J lost 2 bases, and 10 bases lay in between. Germline CDR1 reads MNHEY; CDR2 reads SMNVEV (reference sequence). The CDR3 runs to 15 residues.

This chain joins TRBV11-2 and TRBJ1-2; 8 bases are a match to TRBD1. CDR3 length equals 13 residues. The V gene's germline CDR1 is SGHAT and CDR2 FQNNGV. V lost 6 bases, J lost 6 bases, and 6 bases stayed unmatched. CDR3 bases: TGTGCCAGCAGTCTTCAGGGGGCAAATGGCTACACCTTC. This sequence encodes CASSLQGANGYTF.

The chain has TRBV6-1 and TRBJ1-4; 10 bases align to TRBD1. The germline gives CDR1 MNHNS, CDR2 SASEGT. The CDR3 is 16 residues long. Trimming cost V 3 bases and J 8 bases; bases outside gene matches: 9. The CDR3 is CASSDGGQGGSEKLFF. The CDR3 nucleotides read TGTGCCAGCAGTGACGGAGGACAGGGGGGCTCGGAAAAACTGTTTTTT.

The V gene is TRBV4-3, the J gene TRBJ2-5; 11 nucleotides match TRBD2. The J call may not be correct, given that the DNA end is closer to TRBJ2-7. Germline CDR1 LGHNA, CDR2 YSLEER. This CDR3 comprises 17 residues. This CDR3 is CASSQDLGLAVSYEQYF. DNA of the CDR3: TGCGCCAGCAGCCAAGATCTGGGACTAGCGGTTTCCTACGAGCAGTACTTC.

The CDR3 loop is CASSLAIAGANEQFF. In DNA, the CDR3 is TGTGCCAGCAGCTTAGCGATAGCGGGAGCTAATGAGCAGTTCTTC. The V gene is TRBV11-2, the J gene TRBJ2-1; 9 positions match TRBD2. The V gene's germline CDR1 is SGHAT and CDR2 FQNNGV. The CDR3 runs to 15 residues. V lost 1 base and J lost 7; bases outside the gene matches: 5.

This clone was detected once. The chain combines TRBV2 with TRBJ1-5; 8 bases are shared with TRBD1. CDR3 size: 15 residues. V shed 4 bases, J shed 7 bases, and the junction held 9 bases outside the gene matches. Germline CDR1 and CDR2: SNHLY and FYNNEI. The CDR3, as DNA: TGTGCCAGCAGTGCTGACAGGGGAGGACAGCAGCCCCAGCATTTT. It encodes CASSADRGGQQPQHF.

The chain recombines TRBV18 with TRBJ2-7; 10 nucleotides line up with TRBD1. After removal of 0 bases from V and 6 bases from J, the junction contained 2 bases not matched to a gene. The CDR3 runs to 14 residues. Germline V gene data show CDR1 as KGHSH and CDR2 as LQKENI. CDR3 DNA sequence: TGTGCCAGCTCACCACCGGGACAGGGGAGCGAGCAGTACTTC. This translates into CASSPPGQGSEQYF.

The CDR3 loop is CASSFQGAPYEQYF. The CDR3 coding sequence is TGCGCCAGCAGCTTTCAGGGTGCTCCCTACGAGCAGTACTTC. V and J are TRBV5-1 and TRBJ2-7; weak D call: TRBD1 (5 bases). V was shortened by 2 bases and J by 2 bases, with 11 bases between the two germline ends. The CDR3 spans 14 residues. CDR1 is SGHRS, CDR2 YFSETQ, per germline.

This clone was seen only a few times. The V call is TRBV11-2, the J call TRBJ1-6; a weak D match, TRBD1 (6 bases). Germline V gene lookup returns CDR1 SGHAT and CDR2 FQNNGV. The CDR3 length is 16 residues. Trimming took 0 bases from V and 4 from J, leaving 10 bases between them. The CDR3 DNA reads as TGTGCCAGCAGCTTAGATCACAGGGAGTATAATTCACCCCTCCACTTT. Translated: CASSLDHREYNSPLHF.

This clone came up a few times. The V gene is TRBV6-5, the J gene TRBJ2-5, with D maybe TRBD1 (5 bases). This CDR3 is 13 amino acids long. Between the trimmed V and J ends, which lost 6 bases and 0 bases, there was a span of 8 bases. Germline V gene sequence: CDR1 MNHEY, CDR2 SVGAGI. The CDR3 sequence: CASSRAYQETQYF. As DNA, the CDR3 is TGTGCCAGCAGCAGGGCGTACCAAGAGACCCAGTACTTC.

CDR3 nucleotide sequence: TGTGCCAGCAGCTTTGGGACTAGCGGGGGTGACAATGAGCAGTTCTTC. It specifies CASSFGTSGGDNEQFF. The chain combines TRBV11-3 with TRBJ2-1, with 14 bases matching TRBD2. Germline V CDR1 and CDR2: SGHNT, YENEEA. The CDR3 extends over 16 amino acids. V dropped 3 bases and J dropped 5; count of bases not matched to a gene: 3.

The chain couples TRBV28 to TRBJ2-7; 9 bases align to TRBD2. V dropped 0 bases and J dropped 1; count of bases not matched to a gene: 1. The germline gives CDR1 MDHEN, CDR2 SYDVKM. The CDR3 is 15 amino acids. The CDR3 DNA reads TGTGCCAGCAGTTTATGGAGCGGGGGGTCCTACGAGCAGTACTTC. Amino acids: CASSLWSGGSYEQYF.

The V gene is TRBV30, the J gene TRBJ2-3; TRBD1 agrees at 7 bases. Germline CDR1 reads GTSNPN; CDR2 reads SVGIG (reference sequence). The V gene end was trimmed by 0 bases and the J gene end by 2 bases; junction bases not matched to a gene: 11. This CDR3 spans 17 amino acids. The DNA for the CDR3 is TGTGCCTGGAGTGTACTCTCCACAGGGACAGTCACAGATACGCAGTATTTT. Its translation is CAWSVLSTGTVTDTQYF. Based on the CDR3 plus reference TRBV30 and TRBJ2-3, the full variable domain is SQTIHQWPATLVQPVGSPLSLECTVEGTSNPNLYWYRQAAGRGLQLLFYSVGIGQISSEVPQNLSASRPQDRQFILSSKKLLLSDSGFYLCAWSVLSTGTVTDTQYFGPGTRLTVL.

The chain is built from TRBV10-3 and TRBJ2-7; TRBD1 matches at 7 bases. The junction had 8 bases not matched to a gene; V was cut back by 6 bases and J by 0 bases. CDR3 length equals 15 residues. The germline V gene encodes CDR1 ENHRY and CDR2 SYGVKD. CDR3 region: CAISRDSINSYEQYF. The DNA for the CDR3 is TGTGCCATCAGCCGGGACAGCATTAACTCCTACGAGCAGTACTTC.

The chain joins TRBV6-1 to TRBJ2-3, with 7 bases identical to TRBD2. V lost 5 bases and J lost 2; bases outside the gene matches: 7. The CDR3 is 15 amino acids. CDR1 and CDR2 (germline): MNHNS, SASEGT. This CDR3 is CASSSDSGFTDTQYF. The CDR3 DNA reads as TGTGCCAGCAGTTCCGATAGCGGGTTCACAGATACGCAGTATTTT.

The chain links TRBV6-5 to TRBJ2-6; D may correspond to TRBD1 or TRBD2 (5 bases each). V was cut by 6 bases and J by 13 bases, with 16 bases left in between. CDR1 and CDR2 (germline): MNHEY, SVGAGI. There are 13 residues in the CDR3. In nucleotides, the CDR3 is TGTGCCAGCAGCCCTCCGGGGCAAGCAGTCCTGACTTTC. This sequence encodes CASSPPGQAVLTF.

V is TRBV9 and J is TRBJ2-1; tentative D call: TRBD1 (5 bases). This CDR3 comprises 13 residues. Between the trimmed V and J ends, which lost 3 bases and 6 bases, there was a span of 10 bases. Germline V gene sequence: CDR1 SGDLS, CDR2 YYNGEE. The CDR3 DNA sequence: TGTGCCAGCAGCGCTCTAGGGGCCAATGAGCAGTTCTTC. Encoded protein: CASSALGANEQFF.

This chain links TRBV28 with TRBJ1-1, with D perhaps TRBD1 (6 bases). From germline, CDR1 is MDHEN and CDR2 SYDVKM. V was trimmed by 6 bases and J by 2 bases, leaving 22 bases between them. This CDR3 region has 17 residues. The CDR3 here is CASSPIGRGESNTEAFF. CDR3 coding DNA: TGTGCCAGCAGCCCCATAGGCAGGGGCGAGTCTAACACTGAAGCTTTCTTT.

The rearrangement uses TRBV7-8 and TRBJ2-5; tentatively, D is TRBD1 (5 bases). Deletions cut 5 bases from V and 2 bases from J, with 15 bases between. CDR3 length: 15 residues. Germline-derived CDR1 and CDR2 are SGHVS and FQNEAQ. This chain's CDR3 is CASSPEGARQETQYF. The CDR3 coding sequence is TGTGCCAGCAGCCCGGAAGGGGCGCGGCAAGAGACCCAGTACTTC. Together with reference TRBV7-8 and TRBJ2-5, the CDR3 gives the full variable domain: GAGVSQSPRYKVAKRGQDVALRCDPISGHVSLFWYQQALGQGPEFLTYFQNEAQLDKSGLPSDRFFAERPEGSVSTLKIQRTQQEDSAVYLCASSPEGARQETQYFGPGTRLLVL.